The rows below give T cell receptor beta chains drawn from one sample of a study of control samples from healthy donors and cancer patients. The table came from immunoSEQ multiplex PCR; TCRdb's copy has only in-frame clones and leaves some out. The repertoire holds some 65,000 clones, with 75% to 90% as singletons. The specimen was PBMCs. These receptors came from a woman in her forties or fifties with lung cancer. CDR3s include the opening cysteine and the closing phenylalanine or tryptophan. A D gene is named only where the DNA matches it firmly. Rows give clone size only sometimes, using once, few, many, or a class for an expanded clone.

j_call: TRBJ2-1
clone_size: .
v_call: TRBV28
d_call: TRBD2
cdr3_nt: TGTGCCAGCAGTTCGCGACTAGCGGGGGGGCCGTATGAGCAGTTCTTC
cdr3_aa: CASSSRLAGGPYEQFF

j_call: TRBJ2-5
clone_size: once
v_call: TRBV5-1
d_call: .
cdr3_nt: TGCGCCAGCAGTCGTTCCAGGAGGGACCAAGAGACCCAGTACTTC
cdr3_aa: CASSRSRRDQETQYF

j_call: TRBJ1-5
clone_size: .
v_call: TRBV4-3
d_call: .
cdr3_nt: TGCGCCAGCAGCCGAACATTACAGGGACACCAGCCCCAGCATTTT
cdr3_aa: CASSRTLQGHQPQHF

j_call: TRBJ1-3
clone_size: .
v_call: TRBV3-1/TRBV3-2
d_call: .
cdr3_nt: TGTGCCAGCAGCCAAGATGGATACACCATATATTTT
cdr3_aa: CASSQDGYTIYF

j_call: TRBJ1-4
clone_size: .
v_call: TRBV19
d_call: .
cdr3_nt: TGTGCCAGTAGCCCCGAAGGCCAAGGGGAAAAACTGTTTTTT
cdr3_aa: CASSPEGQGEKLFF

j_call: TRBJ2-1
clone_size: .
v_call: TRBV4-2
d_call: TRBD2
cdr3_nt: TGTGCCAGCAACCCTTTTCTAAGCGGGGCTACCAATGAGCAGTTCTTC
cdr3_aa: CASNPFLSGATNEQFF

j_call: TRBJ1-6
clone_size: .
v_call: TRBV27
d_call: .
cdr3_nt: TGTGCCAGCAGTTTATCGGCGGGTTCACCCCTCCACTTT
cdr3_aa: CASSLSAGSPLHF

j_call: TRBJ2-1
clone_size: .
v_call: TRBV7-3
d_call: .
cdr3_nt: TGTGCCAGCAGCTTAAACAGACTCAATGAGCAGTTCTTC
cdr3_aa: CASSLNRLNEQFF

j_call: TRBJ1-2
clone_size: .
v_call: TRBV28
d_call: .
cdr3_nt: TGTGCCAGCAGCCACGGCGGGAGTCGTAGCGGGGGCTACACCTTC
cdr3_aa: CASSHGGSRSGGYTF

j_call: TRBJ2-5
clone_size: .
v_call: TRBV27
d_call: TRBD2
cdr3_nt: TGTGCCAGCAGTCCCGGGACTAGAAAGGAGACCCAGTACTTC
cdr3_aa: CASSPGTRKETQYF

j_call: TRBJ1-5
clone_size: .
v_call: TRBV19
d_call: TRBD1
cdr3_nt: TGTGCCAGTAGTATCCGGGACAGGGGATCTCAGCCCCAGCATTTT
cdr3_aa: CASSIRDRGSQPQHF

j_call: TRBJ1-6
clone_size: .
v_call: TRBV11-3
d_call: .
cdr3_nt: TGTGCCAGCAGCTTAGAGCATAATTCACCCCTCCACTTT
cdr3_aa: CASSLEHNSPLHF

j_call: TRBJ1-5
clone_size: few
v_call: TRBV19
d_call: .
cdr3_nt: TGTGCCAGTAGGAGCCCAGATTGGGGCGGGCAGCCCCAGCATTTT
cdr3_aa: CASRSPDWGGQPQHF

j_call: TRBJ2-7
clone_size: .
v_call: TRBV7-2
d_call: .
cdr3_nt: TGTGCCAGCAGCTTAGCATCCGGTCTGGAGCAGTACTTC
cdr3_aa: CASSLASGLEQYF

j_call: TRBJ1-5
clone_size: .
v_call: TRBV19
d_call: TRBD1
cdr3_nt: TGTGCCAGTAGTATAGTGACAGGGTTGGAGCAGCCCCAGCATTTT
cdr3_aa: CASSIVTGLEQPQHF

j_call: TRBJ2-7
clone_size: .
v_call: TRBV3-1/TRBV3-2
d_call: TRBD1
cdr3_nt: TGTGCCAGCAGCCCGGGACAGGGGGCCAACGAGCAGTACTTC
cdr3_aa: CASSPGQGANEQYF

j_call: TRBJ2-5
clone_size: .
v_call: TRBV18
d_call: .
cdr3_nt: TGTGCCAGCTCACCTCCGACAGTGCGAGAGACCCAGTACTTC
cdr3_aa: CASSPPTVRETQYF

j_call: TRBJ2-3
clone_size: .
v_call: TRBV6-5
d_call: TRBD1
cdr3_nt: TGTGCCAGCAGCCTGACAGGGGCGTCCACAGATACGCAGTATTTT
cdr3_aa: CASSLTGASTDTQYF

j_call: TRBJ1-1
clone_size: .
v_call: TRBV10-3
d_call: .
cdr3_nt: TGTGCCATCAGTGAGTCCGGTTGGGGGGGGGACACTGAAGCTTTCTTT
cdr3_aa: CAISESGWGGDTEAFF

j_call: TRBJ1-4
clone_size: .
v_call: TRBV4-3
d_call: TRBD1
cdr3_nt: TGCGCCAGCAGCCAGGACCACAGGGGCCCAACTAATGAAAAACTGTTTTTT
cdr3_aa: CASSQDHRGPTNEKLFF

j_call: TRBJ1-5
clone_size: .
v_call: TRBV7-2
d_call: .
cdr3_nt: TGTGCCAGCAGCTTTGCCCCCGAACAGCCCCAGCATTTT
cdr3_aa: CASSFAPEQPQHF

j_call: TRBJ1-1
clone_size: .
v_call: TRBV15
d_call: .
cdr3_nt: TGTGCCACCAGTAGAGATCCTGGGGCTTTCTCAGAAGCTTTCTTT
cdr3_aa: CATSRDPGAFSEAFF

j_call: TRBJ1-2
clone_size: .
v_call: TRBV6-6
d_call: .
cdr3_nt: TGTGCCGTGGGAACGGGGCATGGCTACACCTTC
cdr3_aa: CAVGTGHGYTF

j_call: TRBJ1-1
clone_size: .
v_call: TRBV7-3
d_call: .
cdr3_nt: TGTGCCAGCAGCTCGGGATTGAACACTGAAGCTTTCTTT
cdr3_aa: CASSSGLNTEAFF

j_call: TRBJ2-1
clone_size: .
v_call: TRBV24-1
d_call: .
cdr3_nt: TGTGCCACCAGTGATCAGGCCGCTAGCTCCTACAATGAGCAGTTCTTC
cdr3_aa: CATSDQAASSYNEQFF

j_call: TRBJ2-1
clone_size: .
v_call: TRBV7-8
d_call: .
cdr3_nt: TGTGCCAGCAGCTCCTTTAAGGGTACCCTATACAATGAGCAGTTCTTC
cdr3_aa: CASSSFKGTLYNEQFF

j_call: TRBJ1-2
clone_size: .
v_call: TRBV2
d_call: TRBD1
cdr3_nt: TGTGCCAGCTCCGGGACAGCTATGTATGGCTACACCTTC
cdr3_aa: CASSGTAMYGYTF

j_call: TRBJ1-3
clone_size: .
v_call: TRBV12-3/TRBV12-4
d_call: .
cdr3_nt: TGTGCCAGCAGTTTTTCCGACACCATATATTTT
cdr3_aa: CASSFSDTIYF

j_call: TRBJ1-6
clone_size: .
v_call: TRBV28
d_call: TRBD1
cdr3_nt: TGTGCCAGCAGTCCTATCAGGGGGGATTCACCCCTCCACTTT
cdr3_aa: CASSPIRGDSPLHF

j_call: TRBJ2-7
clone_size: .
v_call: TRBV7-2
d_call: .
cdr3_nt: TGTGCCAGCAGCTTAAATGGCCCCTACGAGCAGTACTTC
cdr3_aa: CASSLNGPYEQYF

j_call: TRBJ1-2
clone_size: .
v_call: TRBV5-1
d_call: .
cdr3_nt: TGCGCCAGCAGCTTGTACAGACAGGTCGGAAACTATGGCTACACCTTC
cdr3_aa: CASSLYRQVGNYGYTF

j_call: TRBJ1-2
clone_size: .
v_call: TRBV2
d_call: .
cdr3_nt: TGTGCCAGCAGTGAAAGGGGAGCTAACTATGGCTACACCTTC
cdr3_aa: CASSERGANYGYTF

j_call: TRBJ2-3
clone_size: .
v_call: TRBV28
d_call: .
cdr3_nt: TGTGCCAGCAGCCCAGAAGATACGCAGTATTTT
cdr3_aa: CASSPEDTQYF

j_call: TRBJ1-1
clone_size: .
v_call: TRBV6-6
d_call: .
cdr3_nt: TGTGCCAGCAGTTACCCCGGGAACACTGAAGCTTTCTTT
cdr3_aa: CASSYPGNTEAFF

j_call: TRBJ2-6
clone_size: .
v_call: TRBV7-6
d_call: TRBD1
cdr3_nt: TGTGCCAGCAGACCCGGCGCCGGGACAGGGACGGGTGGGGCCAACGTCCTGACTTTC
cdr3_aa: CASRPGAGTGTGGANVLTF

j_call: TRBJ1-3
clone_size: .
v_call: TRBV15
d_call: .
cdr3_nt: TGTGCCACCAGCAGTTCGGGATCTGGAAACACCATATATTTT
cdr3_aa: CATSSSGSGNTIYF

j_call: TRBJ1-2
clone_size: .
v_call: TRBV5-8
d_call: .
cdr3_nt: TGTGCCAGCAGCTTTCCGGGACCGAGGTATGGCTACACCTTC
cdr3_aa: CASSFPGPRYGYTF

j_call: TRBJ2-7
clone_size: .
v_call: TRBV28
d_call: .
cdr3_nt: TGTGCCAGCAGTGCCTACGAGCAGTACTTC
cdr3_aa: CASSAYEQYF

j_call: TRBJ2-7
clone_size: .
v_call: TRBV11-3
d_call: TRBD2
cdr3_nt: TGTGCCAGCAGCTTTGGCGGAGCGGGAGCTTACTTC
cdr3_aa: CASSFGGAGAYF

j_call: TRBJ1-1
clone_size: .
v_call: TRBV6-5
d_call: .
cdr3_nt: TGTGCCAGCAACCGACCCGAGTCTGTTGAAGCTTTCTTT
cdr3_aa: CASNRPESVEAFF

j_call: TRBJ2-1
clone_size: once
v_call: TRBV27
d_call: .
cdr3_nt: TGTGCCAGCAGCTACTCCGTTTTGAATGAGCAGTTCTTC
cdr3_aa: CASSYSVLNEQFF

j_call: TRBJ1-2
clone_size: few
v_call: TRBV24-1
d_call: .
cdr3_nt: TGTGCCACCCAGGGGATCTATGGCTACACCTTC
cdr3_aa: CATQGIYGYTF

j_call: TRBJ2-7
clone_size: .
v_call: TRBV7-2
d_call: TRBD1
cdr3_nt: TGTGCCAGCAGCTTAACCGGACAGGGGCAATACGAGCAGTACTTC
cdr3_aa: CASSLTGQGQYEQYF

j_call: TRBJ2-4
clone_size: .
v_call: TRBV19
d_call: .
cdr3_nt: TGTGCCAGTAGTGAACAGAGACTAGCCAAAAACATTCAGTACTTC
cdr3_aa: CASSEQRLAKNIQYF

j_call: TRBJ2-7
clone_size: .
v_call: TRBV9
d_call: TRBD2
cdr3_nt: TGTGCCAGCAGTGAAAGCGGGGGGGCGGCCTACGAGCAGTACTTC
cdr3_aa: CASSESGGAAYEQYF

j_call: TRBJ2-5
clone_size: .
v_call: TRBV6-2/TRBV6-3
d_call: TRBD2
cdr3_nt: TGTGCCAGCAGTGGACTAGCGGTGACTCAAGAGACCCAGTACTTC
cdr3_aa: CASSGLAVTQETQYF

j_call: TRBJ1-5
clone_size: .
v_call: TRBV7-9
d_call: TRBD1
cdr3_nt: TGTGCCAGCAGCCACACAGGGGTGACTCAGCCCCAGCATTTT
cdr3_aa: CASSHTGVTQPQHF

j_call: TRBJ1-5
clone_size: .
v_call: TRBV11-2
d_call: .
cdr3_nt: TGTGCCAGCAGCTTAGGGCCCATGAGCCAGCCCCAGCATTTT
cdr3_aa: CASSLGPMSQPQHF

j_call: TRBJ1-1
clone_size: .
v_call: TRBV6-6
d_call: .
cdr3_nt: TGTGCCAGCAGTTCCAGACAGGACCCAGCTTTCTTT
cdr3_aa: CASSSRQDPAFF

j_call: TRBJ2-1
clone_size: .
v_call: TRBV18
d_call: .
cdr3_nt: TGTGCCAGCTCACCCCAAGCCAATGAGCAGTTCTTC
cdr3_aa: CASSPQANEQFF

j_call: TRBJ2-3
clone_size: .
v_call: TRBV24-1
d_call: .
cdr3_nt: TGTGCCACCAGTGATTCCCAACCTAGCACAGATACGCAGTATTTT
cdr3_aa: CATSDSQPSTDTQYF

j_call: TRBJ1-1
clone_size: once
v_call: TRBV10-2
d_call: .
cdr3_nt: TGCGCCAGCGCTCGGGAAGCGAACACTGAAGCTTTCTTT
cdr3_aa: CASAREANTEAFF

j_call: TRBJ2-3
clone_size: .
v_call: TRBV5-1
d_call: TRBD2
cdr3_nt: TGCGCCAGCAGCTTGGGTGCTAGCGGGGGGGCTGATACGCAGTATTTT
cdr3_aa: CASSLGASGGADTQYF

j_call: TRBJ1-2
clone_size: .
v_call: TRBV13
d_call: .
cdr3_nt: TGTGCCAGCAGCTTAGTCGGCCCCAACTATGGCTACACCTTC
cdr3_aa: CASSLVGPNYGYTF

j_call: TRBJ2-7
clone_size: medium-sized
v_call: TRBV30
d_call: TRBD1
cdr3_nt: TGTGCCTGGAATCTCGGACAGGGGGCCACCTACGAGCAGTACTTC
cdr3_aa: CAWNLGQGATYEQYF

j_call: TRBJ1-2
clone_size: .
v_call: TRBV7-9
d_call: TRBD1
cdr3_nt: TGTGCCAGCAGCCCCGGACAGGCAAACTATGGCTACACCTTC
cdr3_aa: CASSPGQANYGYTF

j_call: TRBJ2-4
clone_size: .
v_call: TRBV30
d_call: .
cdr3_nt: TGTGCCTGGAGCGGAAACATTCAGTACTTC
cdr3_aa: CAWSGNIQYF

j_call: TRBJ1-5
clone_size: .
v_call: TRBV28
d_call: .
cdr3_nt: TGTGCCAGCAGTTCCCAGCCCCAGCATTTT
cdr3_aa: CASSSQPQHF